This is a list of T cell receptor beta chains from one sample in a study of tumour-infiltrating T cells in Burkitt lymphoma. The table came from immunoSEQ multiplex PCR; TCRdb's copy has only in-frame clones and leaves some out. The table has about 14,000 clones, approximately 28% seen once. The specimen sequenced was tumor tissue. Receptors were obtained from a human donor with diffuse large B-cell lymphoma. Both conserved end residues are trimmed from each CDR3.

V: TRBV10-2; J: TRBJ1-2; CDR3: ASSAGTANYGYT
V: TRBV20-1; J: TRBJ1-1; CDR3: SAKQAEAF
V: TRBV28; J: TRBJ2-7; CDR3: ASSLVLAGVGEQY
V: TRBV27; J: TRBJ2-5; CDR3: ASSLIPGETQY
V: TRBV19; J: TRBJ1-1; CDR3: ASSILAANTEAF
V: TRBV4-1; J: TRBJ1-5; CDR3: ASSQDVGVSNQPQH
V: TRBV5-6; J: TRBJ2-7; CDR3: ASSPLGDSPSEQY
V: TRBV28; J: TRBJ1-5; CDR3: ASSPLDIDQPQH
V: TRBV7-9; J: TRBJ2-1; CDR3: ASSSTSGRGDEQF
V: TRBV27; J: TRBJ2-5; CDR3: ASRLNRVPAGETQY
V: TRBV29-1; J: TRBJ1-1; CDR3: SDATGGTEAF
V: TRBV6-5; J: TRBJ2-5; CDR3: ASRGLAGGPIQY
V: TRBV5-5; J: TRBJ1-5; CDR3: ASSLGGIGSQPQH
V: TRBV7-9; J: TRBJ2-1; CDR3: ASSLSAGVPIYEQF
V: TRBV19; J: TRBJ2-3; CDR3: ASSIVGGSTSDTQY
V: TRBV29-1; J: TRBJ2-3; CDR3: SVASGSRDTQY
V: TRBV18; J: TRBJ2-4; CDR3: ASSPPPQTLGAKNIQY
V: TRBV6-6; J: TRBJ2-3; CDR3: ASSYMGRDTQY
V: TRBV5-8; J: TRBJ1-2; CDR3: ASSYRQPYGYT
V: TRBV6-5; J: TRBJ1-1; CDR3: ASSYSSPLEAF
V: TRBV7-3; J: TRBJ1-5; CDR3: ASSLTGAPGQPQH
V: TRBV6-1; J: TRBJ2-3; CDR3: ASSEPDSPNTDTQY
V: TRBV19; J: TRBJ2-6; CDR3: ASSISYRSSGANVLT
V: TRBV30; J: TRBJ2-7; CDR3: AWSFGHLIAYEQY
V: TRBV30; J: TRBJ2-3; CDR3: AWSVLVSTDTQY
V: TRBV30; J: TRBJ2-1; CDR3: AWNGNGEQF
V: TRBV7-9; J: TRBJ1-1; CDR3: ASSPSVAGLNTEAF
V: TRBV6-5; J: TRBJ2-5; CDR3: ASSSPSHQETQY
V: TRBV9; J: TRBJ2-2; CDR3: ASSVVGNTGELF
V: TRBV28; J: TRBJ1-4; CDR3: ASSLEGAWGAEKLF
V: TRBV30; J: TRBJ2-7; CDR3: AWSVSSYEQY
V: TRBV2; J: TRBJ1-1; CDR3: ASRVNTEAF
V: TRBV19; J: TRBJ1-3; CDR3: ASIRGNTIY
V: TRBV11-2; J: TRBJ2-5; CDR3: ASSQRLGQGGETQY
V: TRBV29-1; J: TRBJ2-7; CDR3: SVVGYYEQY
V: TRBV5-1; J: TRBJ2-7; CDR3: ASSLAGASRYYEQY
V: TRBV29-1; J: TRBJ2-7; CDR3: SVQRAGGGYEQY
V: TRBV7-9; J: TRBJ2-6; CDR3: ASSSGTGSGANVLT
V: TRBV25-1; J: TRBJ2-5; CDR3: ASSEWETQY
V: TRBV5-6; J: TRBJ2-1; CDR3: ASSGLAGDNEQF
V: TRBV4-1; J: TRBJ2-1; CDR3: ASSQGSSNEQF
V: TRBV28; J: TRBJ1-4; CDR3: ASSSPGTGNEKLF
V: TRBV2; J: TRBJ2-5; CDR3: ASSEFSEVGTQY
V: TRBV6-1; J: TRBJ2-7; CDR3: ASSVLAGPSYEQY
V: TRBV9; J: TRBJ2-1; CDR3: ASSQPGPQGGWEQF
V: TRBV6-6; J: TRBJ1-3; CDR3: ASSYGGVSGNTIY
V: TRBV27; J: TRBJ1-1; CDR3: ASIRGTEAF
V: TRBV27; J: TRBJ2-3; CDR3: ASSYGFTDTQY
V: TRBV7-6; J: TRBJ1-1; CDR3: ASSLNSQSNTEAF